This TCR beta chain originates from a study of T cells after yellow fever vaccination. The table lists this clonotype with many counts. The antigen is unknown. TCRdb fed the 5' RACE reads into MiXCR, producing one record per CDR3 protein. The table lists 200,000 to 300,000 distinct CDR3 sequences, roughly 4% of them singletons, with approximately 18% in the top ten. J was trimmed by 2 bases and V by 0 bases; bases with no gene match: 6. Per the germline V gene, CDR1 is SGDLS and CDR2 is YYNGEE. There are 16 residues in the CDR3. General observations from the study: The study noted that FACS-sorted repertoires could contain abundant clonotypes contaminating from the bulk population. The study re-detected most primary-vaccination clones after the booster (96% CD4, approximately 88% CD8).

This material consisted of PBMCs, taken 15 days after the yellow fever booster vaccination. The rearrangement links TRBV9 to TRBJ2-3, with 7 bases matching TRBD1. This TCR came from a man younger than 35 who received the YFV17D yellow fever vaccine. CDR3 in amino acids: CASSVGTGDFTDTQYF. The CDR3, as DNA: TGTGCCAGCAGCGTAGGGACAGGAGACTTCACAGATACGCAGTATTTT.